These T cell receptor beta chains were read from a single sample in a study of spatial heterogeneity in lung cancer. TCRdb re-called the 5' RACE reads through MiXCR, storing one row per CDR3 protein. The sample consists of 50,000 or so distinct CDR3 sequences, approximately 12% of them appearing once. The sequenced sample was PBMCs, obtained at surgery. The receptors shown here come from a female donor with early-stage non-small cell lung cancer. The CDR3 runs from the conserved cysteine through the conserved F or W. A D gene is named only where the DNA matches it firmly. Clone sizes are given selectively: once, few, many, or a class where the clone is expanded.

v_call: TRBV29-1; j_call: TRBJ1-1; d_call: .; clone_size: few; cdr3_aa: CSAQDSGLNTEAFF; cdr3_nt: TGCAGCGCCCAGGACAGCGGCTTGAACACTGAAGCTTTCTTT
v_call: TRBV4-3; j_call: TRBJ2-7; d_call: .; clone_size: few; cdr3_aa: CASSQSPSSYEQYF; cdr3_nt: TGCGCCAGCAGCCAAAGTCCCAGCTCCTACGAGCAGTACTTC
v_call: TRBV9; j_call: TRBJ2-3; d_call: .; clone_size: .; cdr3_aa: CASSVALAEADTQYF; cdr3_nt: TGTGCCAGCAGCGTAGCTTTGGCCGAGGCAGATACGCAGTATTTT
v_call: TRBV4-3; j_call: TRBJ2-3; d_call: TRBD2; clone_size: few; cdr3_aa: CASSQTSGGADTQYF; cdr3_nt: TGCGCCAGCAGCCAAACTAGCGGGGGGGCGGATACGCAGTATTTT
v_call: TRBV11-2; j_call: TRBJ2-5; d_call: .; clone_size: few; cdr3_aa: CASSFQVGYQETQYF; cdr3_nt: TGTGCCAGCAGCTTCCAAGTGGGCTACCAAGAGACCCAGTACTTC
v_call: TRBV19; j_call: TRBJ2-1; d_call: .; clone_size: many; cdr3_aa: CASKRGRGYNEQFF; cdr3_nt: TGTGCCAGTAAACGGGGGAGAGGCTACAATGAGCAGTTCTTC
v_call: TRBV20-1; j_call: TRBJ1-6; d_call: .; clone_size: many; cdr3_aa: CSARDPVGNSPLHF; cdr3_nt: TGCAGTGCTAGAGATCCCGTGGGGAATTCACCCCTCCACTTT
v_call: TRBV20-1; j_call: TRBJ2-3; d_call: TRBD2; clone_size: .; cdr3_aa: CSARRGAGRTDTQYF; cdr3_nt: TGCAGTGCTAGGCGGGGGGCAGGACGCACAGATACGCAGTATTTT
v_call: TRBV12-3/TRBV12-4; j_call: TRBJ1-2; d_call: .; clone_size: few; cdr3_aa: CASSPGPGYGYTF; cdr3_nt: TGTGCCAGCAGTCCCGGGCCAGGGTATGGCTACACCTTC
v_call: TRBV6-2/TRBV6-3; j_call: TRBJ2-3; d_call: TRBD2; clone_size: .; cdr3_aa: CASSPSGGRPYTQYF; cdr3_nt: TGTGCCAGCAGCCCTAGCGGGGGCCGCCCGTATACGCAGTATTTT
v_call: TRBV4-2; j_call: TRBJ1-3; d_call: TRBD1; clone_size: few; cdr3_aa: CASRLGQGGGNTIYF; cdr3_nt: TGTGCCAGCCGCTTGGGACAGGGAGGAGGAAACACCATATATTTT
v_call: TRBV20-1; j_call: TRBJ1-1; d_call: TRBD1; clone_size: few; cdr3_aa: CSGQGAMNTEAFF; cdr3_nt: TGCAGCGGACAGGGGGCCATGAACACTGAAGCTTTCTTT
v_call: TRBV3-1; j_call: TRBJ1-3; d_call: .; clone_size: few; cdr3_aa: CASSHGPSGNTIYF; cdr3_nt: TGTGCCAGCAGCCACGGACCCTCTGGAAACACCATATATTTT
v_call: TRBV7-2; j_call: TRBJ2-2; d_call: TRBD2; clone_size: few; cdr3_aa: CASSPGLAGGNTGELFF; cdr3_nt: TGTGCCAGCAGCCCCGGGCTAGCGGGGGGGAACACCGGGGAGCTGTTTTTT
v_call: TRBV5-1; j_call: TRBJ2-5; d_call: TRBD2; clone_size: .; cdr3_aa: CASRLLAGGLEETQYF; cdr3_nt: TGCGCCAGCCGACTTCTAGCGGGGGGGCTAGAGGAGACCCAGTACTTC
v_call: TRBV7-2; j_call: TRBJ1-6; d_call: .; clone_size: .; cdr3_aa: CASSRESGSPLHF; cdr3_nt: TGTGCCAGCTCTAGAGAGAGTGGTTCACCCCTCCACTTT
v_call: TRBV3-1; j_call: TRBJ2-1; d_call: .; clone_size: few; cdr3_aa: CASSPSGGPSYNEQFF; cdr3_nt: TGTGCCAGCAGCCCCTCCGGAGGGCCGTCCTACAATGAGCAGTTCTTC
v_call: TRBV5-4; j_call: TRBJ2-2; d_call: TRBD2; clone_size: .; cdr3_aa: CASSLGLSGGTGELFF; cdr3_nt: TGTGCCAGCAGCCTGGGTCTTAGCGGGGGCACCGGGGAGCTGTTTTTT
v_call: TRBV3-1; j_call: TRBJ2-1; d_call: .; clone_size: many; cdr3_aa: CASRDSGANNEQFF; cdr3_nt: TGTGCCAGCAGAGATAGCGGAGCGAACAATGAGCAGTTCTTC
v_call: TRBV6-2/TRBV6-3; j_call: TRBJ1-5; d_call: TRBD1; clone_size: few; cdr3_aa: CASSYTGGNQPQHF; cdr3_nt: TGTGCCAGCAGTTACACAGGGGGGAATCAGCCCCAGCATTTT
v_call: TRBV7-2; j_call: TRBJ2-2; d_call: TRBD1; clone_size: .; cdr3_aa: CTSSLTGGANTGELFF; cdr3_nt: TGTACCAGCAGCCTTACAGGGGGCGCGAACACCGGGGAGCTGTTTTTT
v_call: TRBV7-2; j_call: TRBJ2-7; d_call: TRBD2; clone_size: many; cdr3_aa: CASSLEASGVYEQYF; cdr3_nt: TGTGCCAGCAGCTTAGAGGCTAGCGGGGTCTACGAGCAGTACTTC
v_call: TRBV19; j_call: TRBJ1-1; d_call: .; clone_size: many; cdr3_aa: CASSMLNEAFF; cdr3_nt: TGTGCCAGTAGTATGCTGAATGAAGCTTTCTTT
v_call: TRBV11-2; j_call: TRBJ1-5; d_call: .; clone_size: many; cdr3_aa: CASSLGIDFEQHF; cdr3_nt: TGTGCCAGCAGCTTAGGTATTGACTTTGAACAGCATTTT
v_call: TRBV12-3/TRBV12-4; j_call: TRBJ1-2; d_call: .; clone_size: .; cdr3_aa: CASSRIRGRDNYGYTF; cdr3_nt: TGTGCCAGCAGCCGAATCCGGGGGAGGGATAACTATGGCTACACCTTC
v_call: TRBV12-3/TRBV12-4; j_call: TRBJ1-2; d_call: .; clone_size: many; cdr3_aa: CASMPKGSYGYTF; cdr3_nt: TGTGCCAGCATGCCAAAGGGGAGCTATGGCTACACCTTC
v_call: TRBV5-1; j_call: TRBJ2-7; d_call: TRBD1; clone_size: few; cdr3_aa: CASSSGQGPGEQYF; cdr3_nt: TGCGCCAGCAGCTCGGGACAGGGTCCAGGGGAGCAGTACTTC
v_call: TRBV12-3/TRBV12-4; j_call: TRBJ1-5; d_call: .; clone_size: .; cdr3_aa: CASSSRGYTQHF; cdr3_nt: TGTGCCAGCAGTTCCCGGGGATACACCCAGCATTTT
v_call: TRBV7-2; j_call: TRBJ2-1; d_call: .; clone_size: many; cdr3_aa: CASSLATATNEQFF; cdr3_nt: TGTGCCAGCAGCTTAGCCACAGCAACCAATGAGCAGTTCTTC
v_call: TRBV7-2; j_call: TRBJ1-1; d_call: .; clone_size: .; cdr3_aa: CASSLEGGSSKTEAFF; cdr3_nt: TGTGCCAGCAGCTTAGAGGGGGGGAGTTCGAAGACTGAAGCTTTCTTT
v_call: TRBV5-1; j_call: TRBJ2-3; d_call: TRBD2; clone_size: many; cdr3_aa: CASSLKTSGSTDTQYF; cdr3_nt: TGCGCCAGCAGCTTGAAGACTAGCGGGAGCACAGATACGCAGTATTTT
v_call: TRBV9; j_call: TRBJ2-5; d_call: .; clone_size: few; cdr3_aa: CASSVSQASQETQYF; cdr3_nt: TGTGCCAGCAGCGTATCGCAGGCTAGCCAAGAGACCCAGTACTTC
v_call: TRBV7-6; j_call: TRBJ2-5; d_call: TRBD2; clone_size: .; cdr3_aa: CASSLGPSGYQETQYF; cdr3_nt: TGTGCCAGCAGCTTAGGGCCTAGCGGGTACCAAGAGACCCAGTACTTC
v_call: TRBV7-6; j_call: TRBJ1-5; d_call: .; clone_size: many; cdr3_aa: CASSHGLAQPQHF; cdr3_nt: TGTGCCAGCAGCCACGGTCTGGCTCAGCCCCAGCATTTT
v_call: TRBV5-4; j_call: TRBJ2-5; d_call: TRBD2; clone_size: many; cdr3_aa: CASSSLGTSGQETQYF; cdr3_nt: TGTGCCAGCAGCTCCCTTGGGACTAGCGGCCAAGAGACCCAGTACTTC
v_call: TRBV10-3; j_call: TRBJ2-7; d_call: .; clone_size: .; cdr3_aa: CAIVEQLTGEQYF; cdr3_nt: TGTGCCATCGTGGAACAGCTGACCGGCGAGCAGTACTTC
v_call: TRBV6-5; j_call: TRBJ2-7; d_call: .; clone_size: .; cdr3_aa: CASSYRVTGSYEQYF; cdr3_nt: TGTGCCAGCAGCTACAGGGTGACAGGCTCCTACGAGCAGTACTTC
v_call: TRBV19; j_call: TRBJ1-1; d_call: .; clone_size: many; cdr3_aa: CASSSGGGGNTEAFF; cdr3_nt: TGTGCCAGTAGCTCCGGGGGGGGGGGGAACACTGAAGCTTTCTTT
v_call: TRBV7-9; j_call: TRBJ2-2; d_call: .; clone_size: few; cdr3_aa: CASSPEPPGPMNTGELFF; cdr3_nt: TGTGCCAGCAGCCCTGAACCGCCGGGGCCTATGAACACCGGGGAGCTGTTTTTT
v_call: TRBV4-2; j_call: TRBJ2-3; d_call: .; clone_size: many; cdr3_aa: CASSQDWRLPDTQYF; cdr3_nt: TGTGCCAGCAGCCAAGATTGGAGGCTGCCAGATACGCAGTATTTT
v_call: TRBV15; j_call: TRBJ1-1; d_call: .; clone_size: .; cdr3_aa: CATSRDIGGTAEAFF; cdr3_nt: TGTGCCACCAGCAGAGATATTGGGGGAACGGCTGAAGCTTTCTTT
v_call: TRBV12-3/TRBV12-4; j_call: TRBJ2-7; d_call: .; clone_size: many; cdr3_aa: CASSASGTRSYEQYF; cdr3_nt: TGTGCCAGCAGTGCCTCCGGGACCCGCTCCTACGAGCAGTACTTC
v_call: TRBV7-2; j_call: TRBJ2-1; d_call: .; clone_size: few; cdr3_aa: CASRRDLLYNEQFF; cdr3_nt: TGTGCCAGCCGCCGGGACTTACTTTACAATGAGCAGTTCTTC
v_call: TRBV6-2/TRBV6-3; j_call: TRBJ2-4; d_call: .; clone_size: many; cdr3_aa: CARNKTGAKNIQYF; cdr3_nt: TGTGCCAGAAACAAAACAGGGGCCAAAAACATTCAGTACTTC
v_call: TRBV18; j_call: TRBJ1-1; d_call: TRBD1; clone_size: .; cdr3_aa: CASSPDRGNTEAFF; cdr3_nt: TGTGCCAGCTCCCCAGACAGGGGAAACACTGAAGCTTTCTTT
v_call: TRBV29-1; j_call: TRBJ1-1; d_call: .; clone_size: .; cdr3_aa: CSARHSGLNTEAFF; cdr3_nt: TGCAGCGCCAGACACTCGGGTTTGAACACTGAAGCTTTCTTT
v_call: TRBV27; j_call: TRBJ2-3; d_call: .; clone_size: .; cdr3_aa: CASSPPDDTQYF; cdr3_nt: TGTGCCAGCAGTCCACCCGACGATACGCAGTATTTT
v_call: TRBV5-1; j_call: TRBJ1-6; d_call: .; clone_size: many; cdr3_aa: CASSRGGSPLHF; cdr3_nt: TGCGCCAGCAGCCGAGGAGGTTCACCCCTCCACTTT
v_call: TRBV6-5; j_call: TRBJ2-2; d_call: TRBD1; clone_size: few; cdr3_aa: CASSSDRARRELFF; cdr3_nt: TGTGCCAGCAGCTCTGACAGGGCTCGCCGGGAGCTGTTTTTT
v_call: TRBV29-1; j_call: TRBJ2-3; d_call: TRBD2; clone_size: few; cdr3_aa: CSVKFLAGTKRTDTQYF; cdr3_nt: TGCAGCGTTAAATTCCTAGCGGGGACCAAGCGCACAGATACGCAGTATTTT
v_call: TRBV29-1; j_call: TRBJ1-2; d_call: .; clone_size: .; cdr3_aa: CSVEVPSRGFYGYTF; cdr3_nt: TGCAGCGTTGAAGTCCCCAGTAGGGGGTTCTATGGCTACACCTTC
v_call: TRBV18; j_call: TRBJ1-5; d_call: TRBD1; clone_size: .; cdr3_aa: CASSPVTGWSNQPQHF; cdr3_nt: TGTGCCAGCTCACCCGTGACAGGGTGGAGCAATCAGCCCCAGCATTTT
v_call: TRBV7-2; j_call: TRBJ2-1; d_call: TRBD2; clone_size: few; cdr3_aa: CASSLAQAGGNNEQFF; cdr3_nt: TGTGCCAGCAGCTTAGCCCAAGCGGGGGGGAACAATGAGCAGTTCTTC
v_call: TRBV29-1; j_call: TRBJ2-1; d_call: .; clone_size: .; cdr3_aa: CSARQNNEQFF; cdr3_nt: TGCAGCGCGAGACAAAACAATGAGCAGTTCTTC
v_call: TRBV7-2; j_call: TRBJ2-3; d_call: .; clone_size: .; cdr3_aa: CASRGVFLGDTQYF; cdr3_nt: TGTGCCAGCCGCGGGGTATTTCTGGGAGATACGCAGTATTTT
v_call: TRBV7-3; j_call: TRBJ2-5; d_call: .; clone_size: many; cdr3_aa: CASSLQTRAF; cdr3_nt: TGTGCCAGCAGCTTACAGACTAGGGCCTTC
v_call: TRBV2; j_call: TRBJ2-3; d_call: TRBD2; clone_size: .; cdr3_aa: CASSDPGLAGGPDTQYF; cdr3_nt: TGTGCCAGCAGTGACCCGGGACTAGCGGGGGGGCCAGATACGCAGTATTTT
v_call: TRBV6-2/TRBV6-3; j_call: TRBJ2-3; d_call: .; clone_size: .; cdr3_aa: CASSYGDTQYF; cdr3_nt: TGTGCCAGCAGTTATGGGGATACGCAGTATTTT
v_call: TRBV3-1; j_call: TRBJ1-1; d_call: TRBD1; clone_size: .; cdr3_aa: CASSGQGRMNTEAFF; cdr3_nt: TGTGCCAGCAGTGGACAGGGCCGCATGAACACTGAAGCTTTCTTT
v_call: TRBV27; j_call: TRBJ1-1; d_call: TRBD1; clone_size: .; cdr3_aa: CASTLTGGFNTEAFF; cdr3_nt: TGTGCCAGCACCTTGACAGGGGGGTTTAACACTGAAGCTTTCTTT